The sequence of this TCR beta chain was determined in a study of cytomegalovirus exposure and HLA in healthy donors. Study-wide background: Within the Caucasian-associated ancestry cluster were around four fifths of the roughly 430 genotyped donors.

The germline V gene has CDR1 LNHDA and CDR2 SQIVND (reference sequence). The CDR3 totals 14 residues. Losses at the gene ends were 5 bases for V and 3 bases for J; bases not matched to a gene: 3. Study outcomes and limitations: Clonal expansion was found to be greater in HLA-associated TCR beta chains than in equally common others in a later analysis. CMV serostatus stood as the only immune exposure information on hand. Later genetic work tied a missense DCLRE1C variant to beta-chain V and J trimming.

As concerns this clone: Its cognate antigen is unknown.

PCR was performed using 60 Vbeta and 13 Jbeta primers. Profiled with immunoSEQ multiplex PCR; TCRdb holds only in-frame clones, not every one. This sample has 150,000 to 200,000 clones, with almost 80% found just once. This clonotype was sampled from a man aged 45-60 years in good health and CMV-seropositive. The source material was PBMCs. The gene calls are TRBV19 and TRBJ1-5, with TRBD1 matching 8 bases. The CDR3 DNA follows: TGTGCCAGTAGTTACAGGGGGGTCAATCAGCCCCAGCATTTT. This sequence encodes CASSYRGVNQPQHF.